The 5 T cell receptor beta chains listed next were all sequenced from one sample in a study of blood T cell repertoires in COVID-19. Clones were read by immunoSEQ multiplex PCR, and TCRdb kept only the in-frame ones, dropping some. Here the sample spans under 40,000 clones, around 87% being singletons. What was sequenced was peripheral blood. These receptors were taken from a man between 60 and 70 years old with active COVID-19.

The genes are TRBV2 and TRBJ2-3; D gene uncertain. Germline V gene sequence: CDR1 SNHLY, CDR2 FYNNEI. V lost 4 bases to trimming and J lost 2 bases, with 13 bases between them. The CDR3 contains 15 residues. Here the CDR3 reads CASSGLTLDTDTQYF. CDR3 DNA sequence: TGTGCCAGCAGTGGGCTCACCCTCGACACAGATACGCAGTATTTT.

The CDR3 protein is CASTSGISGGGYTF. The DNA for the CDR3 is TGTGCCAGCACCTCAGGAATCTCAGGGGGAGGCTACACCTTC. This chain connects TRBV9 to TRBJ1-2, with 7 bases identical to TRBD1. V lost 6 bases to trimming and J lost 8 bases; unmatched junction nucleotides: 13. This CDR3 region has 14 residues. The V gene's germline CDR1 is SGDLS and CDR2 YYNGEE.

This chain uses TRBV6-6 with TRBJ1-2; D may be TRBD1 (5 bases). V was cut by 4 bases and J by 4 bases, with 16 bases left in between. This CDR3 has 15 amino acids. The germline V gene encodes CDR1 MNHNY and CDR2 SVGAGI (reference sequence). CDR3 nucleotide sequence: TGTGCCAGCAGTTCACGGGGGGGACCATTCTATGGCTACACCTTC. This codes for CASSSRGGPFYGYTF.

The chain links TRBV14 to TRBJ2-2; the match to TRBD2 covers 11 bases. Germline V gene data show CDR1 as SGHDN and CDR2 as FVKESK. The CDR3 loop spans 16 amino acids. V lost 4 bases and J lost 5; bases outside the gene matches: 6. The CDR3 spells CASSPPGLAGTGELFF. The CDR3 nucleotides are TGTGCCAGCAGCCCCCCCGGACTAGCGGGTACCGGGGAGCTGTTTTTT. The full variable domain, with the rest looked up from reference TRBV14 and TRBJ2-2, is EAGVTQFPSHSVIEKGQTVTLRCDPISGHDNLYWYRRVMGKEIKFLLHFVKESKQDESGMPNNRFLAERTGGTYSTLKVQPAELEDSGVYFCASSPPGLAGTGELFFGEGSRLTVL.

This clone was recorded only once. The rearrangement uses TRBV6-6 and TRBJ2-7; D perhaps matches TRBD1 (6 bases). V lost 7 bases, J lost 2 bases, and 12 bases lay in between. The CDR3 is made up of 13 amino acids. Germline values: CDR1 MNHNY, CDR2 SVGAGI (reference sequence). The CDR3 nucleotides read TGTGCCAGCATCGGACAGATCACCTACGAGCAGTACTTC. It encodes CASIGQITYEQYF.